A selection of T cell receptor beta chains follows, all from one sample in a study of blood T cell repertoires in COVID-19. Using immunoSEQ multiplex PCR, the repertoire was profiled, and TCRdb retains in-frame clones only, with some absent. The table shows approximately 150,000 clones, with roughly 90% occurring only once. The source material was PBMCs or T cells enriched from blood (not recorded which). The receptors originated from a human donor with acute COVID-19. The donor label of this sample is uncertain. Both conserved end residues are part of each CDR3. The D gene is left open where the match is weak. Clone size, where shown, is once, few, many, or a class for clones that have expanded.

v_call: TRBV4-1
clone_size: NA
j_call: TRBJ1-1
d_call: TRBD1
cdr3_aa: CASSHPEGAGTEAFF
cdr3_nt: TGCGCCAGCAGCCATCCCGAGGGGGCGGGAACTGAAGCTTTCTTT

v_call: TRBV7-9
clone_size: NA
j_call: TRBJ1-1
d_call: TRBD1
cdr3_aa: CASRPSGQNLNTEAFF
cdr3_nt: TGTGCCAGCAGACCTTCGGGACAGAACCTGAACACTGAAGCTTTCTTT

v_call: TRBV5-6
clone_size: NA
j_call: TRBJ1-3
d_call: NA
cdr3_aa: CASSWGHTSGNTIYF
cdr3_nt: TGTGCCAGCAGCTGGGGACATACCTCTGGAAACACCATATATTTT

v_call: TRBV6-5
clone_size: NA
j_call: TRBJ2-2
d_call: NA
cdr3_aa: CASSFGQNTGELFF
cdr3_nt: TGTGCCAGCAGTTTTGGACAGAACACCGGGGAGCTGTTTTTT

v_call: TRBV19
clone_size: NA
j_call: TRBJ2-1
d_call: NA
cdr3_aa: CASSTSQGEQFF
cdr3_nt: TGTGCCAGTAGTACATCTCAGGGTGAGCAGTTCTTC

v_call: TRBV4-2
clone_size: NA
j_call: TRBJ2-3
d_call: TRBD2
cdr3_aa: CASSQESGGYTDTQYF
cdr3_nt: TGTGCCAGCAGCCAAGAAAGCGGGGGTTACACAGATACGCAGTATTTT

v_call: TRBV7-8
clone_size: NA
j_call: TRBJ2-5
d_call: TRBD2
cdr3_aa: CASSSHPVTSGWETQYF
cdr3_nt: TGTGCCAGCAGCTCCCACCCAGTGACTAGCGGGTGGGAGACCCAGTACTTC

v_call: TRBV21-1
clone_size: once
j_call: TRBJ2-5
d_call: NA
cdr3_aa: CASLLREGDGETQYF
cdr3_nt: TGTGCCAGCCTCTTACGCGAGGGGGACGGAGAGACCCAGTACTTC

v_call: TRBV12-3/TRBV12-4
clone_size: NA
j_call: TRBJ1-2
d_call: TRBD1
cdr3_aa: CATSQGAYGYTF
cdr3_nt: TGTGCCACCTCCCAGGGGGCCTATGGCTACACCTTC

v_call: TRBV11-3
clone_size: NA
j_call: TRBJ1-4
d_call: NA
cdr3_aa: CASSGEGGKLFF
cdr3_nt: TGTGCCAGCAGCGGGGAGGGCGGAAAACTGTTTTTT

v_call: TRBV6-5
clone_size: NA
j_call: TRBJ2-6
d_call: NA
cdr3_aa: CASSSTTGANVLTF
cdr3_nt: TGTGCCAGCAGCTCAACTACTGGGGCCAACGTCCTGACTTTC

v_call: TRBV7-3
clone_size: NA
j_call: TRBJ2-7
d_call: NA
cdr3_aa: CASSYGRTYEQYF
cdr3_nt: TGTGCCAGCAGCTACGGCAGGACCTACGAGCAGTACTTC

v_call: TRBV29-1
clone_size: once
j_call: TRBJ2-5
d_call: TRBD1
cdr3_aa: CSVEFGTGQETQYF
cdr3_nt: TGCAGCGTTGAATTCGGGACAGGGCAAGAGACCCAGTACTTC

v_call: TRBV5-1
clone_size: NA
j_call: TRBJ1-6
d_call: TRBD1
cdr3_aa: CASSLAGQGSPLHF
cdr3_nt: TGCGCCAGCAGCTTGGCGGGACAGGGTTCACCCCTCCACTTT

v_call: TRBV24-1
clone_size: NA
j_call: TRBJ2-1
d_call: TRBD1
cdr3_aa: CATSDPGQGNNEQFF
cdr3_nt: TGTGCCACCAGTGATCCGGGACAGGGTAATAATGAGCAGTTCTTC

v_call: TRBV5-6
clone_size: NA
j_call: TRBJ2-2
d_call: TRBD2
cdr3_aa: CASSSGLAGARSYTGELFF
cdr3_nt: TGTGCCAGCAGCTCCGGACTAGCGGGGGCACGATCCTACACCGGGGAGCTGTTTTTT

v_call: TRBV19
clone_size: NA
j_call: TRBJ2-7
d_call: TRBD2
cdr3_aa: CASSRSSGDYEQYF
cdr3_nt: TGTGCCAGTAGTCGTTCTAGCGGGGACTACGAGCAGTACTTC

v_call: TRBV3-1/TRBV3-2
clone_size: NA
j_call: TRBJ1-2
d_call: NA
cdr3_aa: CASSQVGGGYTF
cdr3_nt: TGTGCCAGCAGCCAAGTCGGGGGTGGCTACACCTTC

v_call: TRBV10-3
clone_size: once
j_call: TRBJ1-4
d_call: NA
cdr3_aa: CAISGPEQGNEKLFF
cdr3_nt: TGTGCCATCAGTGGTCCGGAACAGGGTAATGAAAAACTGTTTTTT

v_call: TRBV18
clone_size: NA
j_call: TRBJ1-5
d_call: NA
cdr3_aa: CASSPGQGSQPQHF
cdr3_nt: TGTGCCAGCTCACCAGGGCAGGGTAGTCAGCCCCAGCATTTT

v_call: TRBV27
clone_size: NA
j_call: TRBJ2-7
d_call: TRBD1
cdr3_aa: CASSSPDRVPYEQYF
cdr3_nt: TGTGCCAGCAGTTCCCCCGACAGGGTTCCCTACGAGCAGTACTTC

v_call: TRBV6-2/TRBV6-3
clone_size: NA
j_call: TRBJ1-1
d_call: NA
cdr3_aa: CASSYSTGRTEAFF
cdr3_nt: TGTGCCAGCAGTTACTCCACAGGGAGAACTGAAGCTTTCTTT

v_call: TRBV6-1
clone_size: NA
j_call: TRBJ1-1
d_call: TRBD1
cdr3_aa: CASSAGTGDLTTEAFF
cdr3_nt: TGTGCCAGCAGTGCCGGGACAGGCGACCTGACCACTGAAGCTTTCTTT

v_call: TRBV7-9
clone_size: NA
j_call: TRBJ1-5
d_call: TRBD1
cdr3_aa: CASSSDRVINQPQHF
cdr3_nt: TGTGCCAGCAGCTCGGACAGGGTCATCAATCAGCCCCAGCATTTT